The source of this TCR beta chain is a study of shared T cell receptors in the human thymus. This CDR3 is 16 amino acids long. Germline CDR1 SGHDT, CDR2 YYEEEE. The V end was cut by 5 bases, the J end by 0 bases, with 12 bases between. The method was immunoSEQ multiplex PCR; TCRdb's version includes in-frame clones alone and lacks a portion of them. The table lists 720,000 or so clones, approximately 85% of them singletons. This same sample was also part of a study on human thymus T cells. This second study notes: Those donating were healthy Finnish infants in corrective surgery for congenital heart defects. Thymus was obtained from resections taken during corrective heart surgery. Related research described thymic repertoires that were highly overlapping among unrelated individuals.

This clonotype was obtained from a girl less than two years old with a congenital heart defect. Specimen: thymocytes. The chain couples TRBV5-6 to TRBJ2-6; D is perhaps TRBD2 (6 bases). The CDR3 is CASRGTGDSGANVLTF. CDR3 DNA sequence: TGTGCCAGCAGGGGGACGGGGGACTCTGGGGCCAACGTCCTGACTTTC.